This TCR beta chain was obtained from a study of T cells expressing NK-cell markers. The germline gives CDR1 SQVTM, CDR2 ANQGSEA. The CDR3 covers 12 residues. TCRdb reanalyzed the 5' RACE reads and collapses them to one entry per CDR3 protein, without DNA. The sample table includes about 160,000 distinct CDR3 sequences. Source material: blood T cells: a sorted CD56 or NKG2C T cell subset, CD4+ or CD8+ T cells, or bulk PBMC T cells (not recorded which). The TCR sequence derives from a woman aged 18 to 75 in good health. The V and J genes are TRBV29-1 and TRBJ1-2; checking the TCRdb D call of TRBD1 is not possible without DNA. The CDR3 sequence is CSAGSGGNGYTF.